A selection of T cell receptor beta chains follows, all from one sample in a study of graft-versus-host responses after intestinal transplantation. TCRdb's table, derived via immunoSEQ multiplex PCR, lists solely in-frame clones and lacks some. The table includes 15,000 to 20,000 clones, around two fifths detected once. Sequenced here: alloreactive CD8+ T cells from a mixed lymphocyte reaction culture, sampled before intestinal transplant. These receptors all stem from a human patient who received an intestinal transplant. The CDR3 runs from the conserved cysteine through the conserved F or W. A D gene is named only where the DNA matches it firmly. Part of the rows lack a size; the others show once, few, many or a class for expanded clones.

-	TRBV4-1	TRBJ1-2	TRBD1	TGCGCCAGCAGCCAAGCGACAGGGGGCGCTTATGGCTACACCTTC	CASSQATGGAYGYTF
few	TRBV4-1	TRBJ2-1	-	TGCGCCAGCACGGCAGATGCTTCCTACAATGAGCAGTTCTTC	CASTADASYNEQFF
few	TRBV27	TRBJ2-7	-	TGTGCCAGCAGTTGGGGGGCGGGATCCTACGAGCAGTACTTC	CASSWGAGSYEQYF
-	TRBV6-1	TRBJ1-5	TRBD1	TGTGCCAGCAGTGGTCAGGGGGGCAATCAGCCCCAGCATTTT	CASSGQGGNQPQHF
-	TRBV9	TRBJ2-1	TRBD2	TGTGCCAGCAGCGCAGCGGGGACTAGTATCGATGAGCAGTTCTTC	CASSAAGTSIDEQFF
-	TRBV18	TRBJ1-2	-	TGTGCCAGCTCACACCGGACACGGAATAACTATGGCTACACCTTC	CASSHRTRNNYGYTF
-	TRBV10-3	TRBJ1-4	-	TGTGCCATCAGTGATACCTTCGGGAGACCTAATGAAAAACTGTTTTTT	CAISDTFGRPNEKLFF
-	TRBV11-2	TRBJ2-1	TRBD2	TGTGCCAGCAGCTTAGGAGCGGGAGACGGGGTTGAGCAGTTCTTC	CASSLGAGDGVEQFF
-	TRBV5-1	TRBJ2-7	-	TGCGCCAGCAGCTTGGTTCCAGATTACTACGAGCAGTACTTC	CASSLVPDYYEQYF
-	TRBV5-1	TRBJ2-5	TRBD1	TGCGCCAGCAGCCCCTCGGACAGGGGAAGTTTAGAGACCCAGTACTTC	CASSPSDRGSLETQYF
-	TRBV9	TRBJ2-2	-	TGTGCCAGCAGCGTAGCTAGACACGGCGCGAACACCGGGGAGCTGTTTTTT	CASSVARHGANTGELFF
few	TRBV5-1	TRBJ2-7	-	TGCGCCAGCAGCCTAGATGGACTTTCCTACGAGCAGTACTTC	CASSLDGLSYEQYF
-	TRBV9	TRBJ1-3	TRBD1	TGTGCCAGCAGCGTAGGTCGGACAGGGGGAAACACCATATATTTT	CASSVGRTGGNTIYF
-	TRBV5-1	TRBJ2-7	-	TGCGCCAGCAGCTTCGGGGGAGAAATCAACGAGCAGTACTTC	CASSFGGEINEQYF
-	TRBV11-2	TRBJ2-3	TRBD2	TGTGCCAGCAGCCTACTAGCGGAGACAGATACGCAGTATTTT	CASSLLAETDTQYF
few	TRBV11-2	TRBJ1-5	-	TGTGCCAGCAGCTCCCGGTTCCAGGGAGGGCAGCCCCAGCATTTT	CASSSRFQGGQPQHF
-	TRBV27	TRBJ1-5	-	TGTGCCAGCAGTTTAGGGTATGATCAGCCCCAGCATTTT	CASSLGYDQPQHF
medium-sized	TRBV27	TRBJ2-7	-	TGTGCCAGCAGTTTCGGAGTCTACTACGAGCAGTACTTC	CASSFGVYYEQYF
-	TRBV5-6	TRBJ1-5	TRBD1	TGTGCCAGCAGCTTATTTTTAGGGGGCTCGAATCAGCCCCAGCATTTT	CASSLFLGGSNQPQHF
-	TRBV28	TRBJ2-7	-	TGTGCCAGCAGCTATGGGCTTGGGGCAACCGAGCAGTACTTC	CASSYGLGATEQYF
few	TRBV6-6	TRBJ1-1	TRBD1	TGTGCCAGCAGTTACGGGACAGGGTTCACTGAAGCTTTCTTT	CASSYGTGFTEAFF
-	TRBV7-9	TRBJ2-7	TRBD1	TGTGCCAGCAGCACAGGGGTGGCCTACGAGCAGTACTTC	CASSTGVAYEQYF
-	TRBV27	TRBJ2-1	TRBD2	TGTGCCAGCAGCCTCAGCGGGAGTGTGTCCTACAATGAGCAGTTCTTC	CASSLSGSVSYNEQFF
few	TRBV10-3	TRBJ2-2	-	TGTGCCACCCGGGACACCAACACCGGGGAGCTGTTTTTT	CATRDTNTGELFF